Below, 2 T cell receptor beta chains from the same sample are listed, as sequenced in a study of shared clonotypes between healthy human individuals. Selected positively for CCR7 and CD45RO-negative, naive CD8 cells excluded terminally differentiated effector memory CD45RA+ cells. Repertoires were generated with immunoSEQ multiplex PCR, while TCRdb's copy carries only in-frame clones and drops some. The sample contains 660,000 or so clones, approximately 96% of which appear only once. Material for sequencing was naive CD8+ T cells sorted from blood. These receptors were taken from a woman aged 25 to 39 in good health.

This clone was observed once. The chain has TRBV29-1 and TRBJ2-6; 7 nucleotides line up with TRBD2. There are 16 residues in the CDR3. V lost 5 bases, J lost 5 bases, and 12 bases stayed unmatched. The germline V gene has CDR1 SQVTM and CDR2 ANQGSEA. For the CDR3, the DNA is TGCAGCGTTAATCGGGGACTACAAAGTCGGGCCAACGTCCTGACTTTC. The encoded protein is CSVNRGLQSRANVLTF.

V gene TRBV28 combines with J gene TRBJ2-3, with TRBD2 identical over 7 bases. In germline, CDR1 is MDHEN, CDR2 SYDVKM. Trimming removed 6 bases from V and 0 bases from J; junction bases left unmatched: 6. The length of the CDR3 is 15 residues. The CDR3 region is CASRLSGASTDTQYF. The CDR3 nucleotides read TGTGCCAGCAGACTCAGCGGGGCTAGCACAGATACGCAGTATTTT.